The 32 T cell receptor beta chains below all came from one sample that was sequenced in a study of shared clonotypes between healthy human individuals. Generated by immunoSEQ multiplex PCR, the TCRdb table keeps only in-frame clones and is missing some. There are about 960,000 clones in the sample; approximately 80% occur only once, and about 1.5% lies in the top ten. The material sequenced was memory CD4+ T cells sorted from blood. Described subset: CD45RA-negative fraction. The receptors shown here come from a man between 18 and 29 years old in good health.

As regards this clone: Relative to the germline gene, one junction end is altered; a read error may explain this. V gene TRBV7-7 combines with J gene TRBJ2-1; TRBD1 agrees at 8 bases. The CDR3 has 15 amino acids. Germline loops: CDR1 SSHAT, CDR2 FNYEAQ (reference sequence). As DNA, the CDR3 is TGTGCTAGCAGCTCCAGGGGGCCGTCATACAATGAGCAGTTCTTC. It is translated as CASSSRGPSYNEQFF.

V and J are TRBV5-4 and TRBJ2-2, with D unresolved. Per the germline V gene, CDR1 is SGHNT and CDR2 is YYREEE (reference sequence). The CDR3 is made up of 14 amino acids. With 0 bases removed from V and 0 bases from J, the gap between germline ends came to 3 bases. The CDR3 sequence is CASSLVPNTGELFF. CDR3 coding DNA: TGTGCCAGCAGCTTGGTGCCGAACACCGGGGAGCTGTTTTTT.

The chain's CDR3 is CASREREGGYEQFF. Written as DNA, the CDR3 is TGTGCCAGCAGGGAGCGGGAGGGCGGCTATGAGCAGTTCTTC. The chain links TRBV2 to TRBJ2-1; 10 bases are shared with TRBD2. The ends lost 6 bases at V and 8 bases at J; junction bases unmatched: 7. CDR1 and CDR2 from the germline V gene are SNHLY and FYNNEI. The CDR3 totals 14 residues.

Note on this clone: Distinct nucleotide sequences in the sample also encode this CDR3. The V gene is TRBV30, the J gene TRBJ2-3, with 13 bases fitting TRBD2. The CDR3 loop spans 15 amino acids. The V and J ends lost 1 base and 3 bases, in that order; junction bases with no gene match: 1. Germline-derived CDR1 and CDR2 are GTSNPN and SVGIG (reference sequence). CDR3 in DNA: TGTGCCTGGAGTGCGACTAGCGGGAGGACAGATACGCAGTATTTT. Protein product: CAWSATSGRTDTQYF.

Points on this clone: Within the sample, other DNA sequences also encode this same CDR3. This chain links TRBV5-1 with TRBJ1-1; D may be TRBD1 (6 bases). Trimming stripped 1 base from V and 0 bases from J, with 7 bases between. Germline V gives CDR1 SGHRS, CDR2 YFSETQ. CDR3 size: 14 residues. CDR3 sequence (DNA): TGCGCCAGCAGCTTGCAGGGGATGAACACTGAAGCTTTCTTT. This translates into CASSLQGMNTEAFF.

The chain joins TRBV29-1 to TRBJ2-5, with D uncertain. Per germline, CDR1 SQVTM and CDR2 ANQGSEA. Trimming took off 6 bases at V and 4 bases at J, with 6 bases between the two ends. The CDR3 is 10 residues long. The CDR3 bases are TGCAGCGTCTTTTCAGAGACCCAGTACTTC. Translated: CSVFSETQYF.

The chain joins TRBV5-6 to TRBJ1-5; 11 bases line up with TRBD1. The CDR3 is 15 residues long. The V and J ends lost 4 bases and 4 bases, in that order; junction bases with no gene match: 4. Germline V gene lookup returns CDR1 SGHDT and CDR2 YYEEEE. The CDR3 DNA reads as TGTGCCAGCAGCCTTCGGGACAGGGGGAATCAGCCCCAGCATTTT. It is translated as CASSLRDRGNQPQHF.

The CDR3, as DNA: TGTGCCAGCAGCTCTGACAGGGCCCTGGTCCATGAGCAGTTCTTC. Its protein is CASSSDRALVHEQFF. The chain recombines TRBV5-4 with TRBJ2-1; 7 nucleotides line up with TRBD1. The junction had 11 bases not matched to a gene; V was cut back by 3 bases and J by 8 bases. From germline, CDR1 is SGHNT and CDR2 YYREEE (reference sequence). This CDR3 region has 15 residues.

This chain uses TRBV19 with TRBJ2-1; 8 bases line up with TRBD2. V trimming: 9 bases; J trimming: 2 bases; junction bases outside the gene matches: 6. CDR3 length: 14 amino acids. The germline gives CDR1 LNHDA, CDR2 SQIVND (reference sequence). Here the CDR3 reads CARYYSGTYNEQFF. The CDR3 DNA is TGTGCCAGGTACTATAGCGGGACCTACAATGAGCAGTTCTTC.

This clone was recorded a few times. The gene calls are TRBV15 and TRBJ2-7, with 7 bases that match TRBD1. The V gene end was trimmed by 8 bases and the J gene end by 9 bases; junction bases not matched to a gene: 10. Germline V lookup: CDR1 LNHNV, CDR2 YYDKDF (reference sequence). The CDR3 length is 12 residues. CDR3 amino acids: CATRTGENGQYF. The CDR3 DNA reads as TGTGCCACCCGGACAGGCGAAAATGGGCAGTACTTC.

The table lists this clone with many counts. This chain joins TRBV4-2 and TRBJ2-7; D is perhaps TRBD1 (6 bases). V was trimmed by 0 bases and J by 2 bases, leaving 11 bases between them. In germline, CDR1 is LGHNA, CDR2 YNFKEQ. The CDR3 has 15 amino acids. DNA of the CDR3: TGTGCCAGCAGCCAAGACTCCAGGGGAGCCTACGAGCAGTACTTC. Amino acids: CASSQDSRGAYEQYF.

The chain joins TRBV5-1 to TRBJ1-6; TRBD1 matches 7 bases. J lost 7 bases, V lost 0 bases, and 4 bases had no gene match. Germline CDR1 SGHRS, CDR2 YFSETQ. The CDR3 extends over 15 amino acids. The CDR3 is CASSLAQGSNSPLHF. The CDR3 DNA follows: TGCGCCAGCAGCTTGGCACAGGGGTCCAATTCACCCCTCCACTTT.

The chain combines TRBV5-6 with TRBJ2-7; TRBD1 might be the D (6 bases). Per germline, CDR1 SGHDT and CDR2 YYEEEE. The CDR3 loop spans 15 amino acids. Deletions cut 2 bases from V and 3 bases from J, with 15 bases between. For the CDR3, the DNA is TGTGCCAGCAGCTTCAGGGGTCAGGTCCGCTACGAGCAGTACTTC. It yields the protein CASSFRGQVRYEQYF.

As for this clone: Different DNA sequences within this sample yield the same CDR3. J is TRBJ2-3 and V is TRBV19, with TRBD2 identical over 10 bases. The CDR3 consists of 15 residues. Germline V CDR1 and CDR2: LNHDA, SQIVND (reference sequence). V trimming: 1 base; J trimming: 4 bases; junction bases outside the gene matches: 2. The CDR3 loop is CASSIGLAGADTQYF. The CDR3 region has the DNA TGTGCCAGTAGTATAGGGCTAGCGGGAGCAGATACGCAGTATTTT.

This rearrangement joins TRBV6-1 to TRBJ1-2; D call uncertain. The CDR3 is 14 amino acids. Trimming removed 0 bases at V and 3 bases at J, with 8 bases between. Germline V lookup: CDR1 MNHNS, CDR2 SASEGT. CDR3 DNA sequence: TGTGCCAGCAGTGAAGCCTCCCCATACTATGGCTACACCTTC. This encodes CASSEASPYYGYTF.

This clone was observed a few times. The junction departs from the called germline gene at one end, perhaps through a read error. The chain uses TRBV7-7 and TRBJ2-1, with D unresolved. The CDR3 contains 20 residues. Germline CDR1 SSHAT, CDR2 FNYEAQ (reference sequence). CDR3 protein: CASSLEPPGTASPSYNEQFF. The CDR3 bases are TGTGCTAGCAGCTTAGAGCCCCCGGGTACAGCGAGCCCCTCCTACAATGAGCAGTTCTTC.

This chain links TRBV9 with TRBJ2-7; TRBD1 is a possible D gene (7 bases). Germline V gene lookup returns CDR1 SGDLS and CDR2 YYNGEE. The CDR3 runs 15 residues. Trimming stripped 0 bases from V and 3 bases from J, with 13 bases between. The CDR3 DNA reads TGTGCCAGCAGCGTAGAGGCAGGGGGAGGCTACGAGCAGTACTTC. This encodes CASSVEAGGGYEQYF.

The rearrangement joins TRBV6-1 to TRBJ1-5; 9 bases map to TRBD1. V lost 6 bases and J lost 4; bases outside the gene matches: 7. Germline V gene lookup returns CDR1 MNHNS and CDR2 SASEGT. CDR3 length: 15 residues. The CDR3 bases are TGTGCCAGCAGACTAATACAGGGGGCGAATCAGCCCCAGCATTTT. Amino acid sequence: CASRLIQGANQPQHF.

This clone was seen a few times. The gene calls are TRBV4-2 and TRBJ1-6; possible D gene TRBD1, 6 bases. CDR3 length: 17 residues. The V and J ends lost 0 bases and 9 bases respectively, with 18 bases between them. Germline V gene data show CDR1 as LGHNA and CDR2 as YNFKEQ. The CDR3 DNA sequence: TGTGCCAGCAGCCAAGATGTAGTCGGGGGGCAATCTTCACCCCTCCACTTT. This gives the protein CASSQDVVGGQSSPLHF.

The V and J genes are TRBV29-1 and TRBJ2-1, with 13 nucleotides matching TRBD2. Germline V CDR1 and CDR2: SQVTM, ANQGSEA. J gave up 9 bases and V 7 bases, and 6 bases lay outside the gene matches. The CDR3 is 13 amino acids. The CDR3 sequence: CSAGLAGEGEQFF. As DNA, the CDR3 is TGCAGCGCCGGACTAGCGGGAGAGGGTGAGCAGTTCTTC.

V is TRBV6-6 and J is TRBJ1-5; D is uncertain. The CDR3 runs 12 residues. Trimming pared 6 bases from V and 4 bases from J, leaving 7 bases between. CDR1 is MNHNY, CDR2 SVGAGI, per germline (reference sequence). The CDR3 protein is CASSTINQPQHF. The CDR3 bases are TGTGCCAGCAGCACTATTAATCAGCCCCAGCATTTT.

The chain has TRBV30 and TRBJ1-3; no clear D. V was shortened by 1 base and J by 0 bases, with 7 bases between the two germline ends. CDR1 GTSNPN and CDR2 SVGIG come from the germline V gene (reference sequence). CDR3 length: 14 residues. CDR3 nucleotides: TGTGCCTGGAGTGGAACAGACTCTGGAAACACCATATATTTT. Translated: CAWSGTDSGNTIYF. Based on the CDR3 plus reference TRBV30 and TRBJ1-3, the full variable domain is SQTIHQWPATLVQPVGSPLSLECTVEGTSNPNLYWYRQAAGRGLQLLFYSVGIGQISSEVPQNLSASRPQDRQFILSSKKLLLSDSGFYLCAWSGTDSGNTIYFGEGSWLTVV.

In this sample, this clone turned up once. This chain links TRBV19 with TRBJ2-1; the D gene is possibly TRBD2 (6 bases). CDR3 size: 19 residues. V lost 6 bases and J lost 0, with 24 bases in between. The germline V gene has CDR1 LNHDA and CDR2 SQIVND (reference sequence). The CDR3, as DNA: TGTGCCAGTAGCCACAGTTTTTCAGTTAGCGGTAGCTCCTACAATGAGCAGTTCTTC. It is translated as CASSHSFSVSGSSYNEQFF.

The CDR3 region is CAWSVGSGWHEQYF. CDR3 nucleotide sequence: TGTGCCTGGAGTGTGGGGTCAGGGTGGCACGAGCAGTACTTC. This rearrangement joins TRBV30 to TRBJ2-7; weak D call: TRBD1 (5 bases). The germline CDR1 and CDR2 sequences are GTSNPN and SVGIG (reference sequence). The CDR3 totals 14 residues. Trimming took 0 bases from V and 5 from J, leaving 14 bases between them.

The chain uses TRBV19 and TRBJ1-5; D is undetermined. The CDR3 is made up of 14 amino acids. Trimming stripped 8 bases from V and 1 base from J, with 12 bases between. Germline CDR1 is LNHDA and CDR2 is SQIVND (reference sequence). The DNA of the CDR3 is TGTGCCAGTTCTTACGAGAGCAGCAATCAGCCCCAGCATTTT. Protein sequence: CASSYESSNQPQHF.

The count of this clone is one. The V gene is TRBV6-5, the J gene TRBJ2-1; D is perhaps TRBD1 (6 bases). This CDR3 is 14 amino acids long. Germline assignment: CDR1 MNHEY and CDR2 SVGAGI. Trimming pared 5 bases from V and 4 bases from J, leaving 12 bases between. This chain's CDR3 is CASSRDTKYNEQFF. The CDR3 coding sequence is TGTGCCAGCAGTCGGGACACCAAGTACAATGAGCAGTTCTTC.

This chain links TRBV30 with TRBJ2-7; 10 nucleotides agree with TRBD2. The V segment lost 6 bases and the J segment 3 bases; nucleotides outside the gene matches: 5. This CDR3 region has 13 residues. Per germline, CDR1 GTSNPN and CDR2 SVGIG (reference sequence). The CDR3 sequence: CACQAGGIYEQYF. The CDR3 DNA is TGTGCCTGTCAAGCGGGAGGGATCTACGAGCAGTACTTC.

The chain carries TRBV4-3 and TRBJ2-5; 10 nucleotides align to TRBD2. The CDR3 consists of 16 residues. Germline lookup yields CDR1 LGHNA and CDR2 YSLEER. V lost 1 base, J lost 4 bases, and 6 bases stayed unmatched. The CDR3 nucleotides are TGCGCCAGCAGCCAAGGGGCTAGCGGGAGTGGAGAGACCCAGTACTTC. It codes for CASSQGASGSGETQYF.

This chain joins TRBV30 and TRBJ1-2, with D tentatively TRBD1 (6 bases). The germline gives CDR1 GTSNPN, CDR2 SVGIG (reference sequence). The CDR3 spans 13 residues. V dropped 3 bases and J dropped 3 bases, with 11 bases sitting between them. The CDR3 bases are TGTGCCTGGAGGGATTCAGGGGACTATGGCTACACCTTC. This codes for CAWRDSGDYGYTF.

On this clone itself: Within the sample, other DNA sequences also encode this same CDR3. CDR3 protein: CASSVRTDYGYTF. The CDR3 DNA is TGTGCCAGTAGTGTCCGGACCGACTATGGCTACACCTTC. The gene calls are TRBV19 and TRBJ1-2; D unresolved. Trimming pared 5 bases from V and 3 bases from J, leaving 10 bases between. CDR1 LNHDA and CDR2 SQIVND come from the germline V gene (reference sequence). This CDR3 comprises 13 residues.

The rearrangement links TRBV2 to TRBJ1-1; TRBD1 matches at 10 bases. The CDR3 totals 13 residues. Germline trimming cut 8 bases from V and 6 bases from J; bases unmatched to any gene: 6. The germline CDR1 and CDR2 sequences are SNHLY and FYNNEI. CDR3 sequence: CASAGTGESEAFF. The CDR3 DNA reads TGTGCCAGCGCAGGGACAGGGGAGTCTGAAGCTTTCTTT.

The V gene is TRBV10-1, the J gene TRBJ2-1; TRBD1 or TRBD2 may be the D gene (5 bases each). Trimming shortened V by 0 bases and J by 6 bases, and 12 bases separated the two germline ends. The germline CDR1 and CDR2 sequences are WNHNN and SYGVQD (reference sequence). This CDR3 contains 15 residues. The CDR3 DNA follows: TGCGCCAGCAGTGAGTCGTATCAGGGACCCAATGAGCAGTTCTTC. Translated, it gives CASSESYQGPNEQFF.